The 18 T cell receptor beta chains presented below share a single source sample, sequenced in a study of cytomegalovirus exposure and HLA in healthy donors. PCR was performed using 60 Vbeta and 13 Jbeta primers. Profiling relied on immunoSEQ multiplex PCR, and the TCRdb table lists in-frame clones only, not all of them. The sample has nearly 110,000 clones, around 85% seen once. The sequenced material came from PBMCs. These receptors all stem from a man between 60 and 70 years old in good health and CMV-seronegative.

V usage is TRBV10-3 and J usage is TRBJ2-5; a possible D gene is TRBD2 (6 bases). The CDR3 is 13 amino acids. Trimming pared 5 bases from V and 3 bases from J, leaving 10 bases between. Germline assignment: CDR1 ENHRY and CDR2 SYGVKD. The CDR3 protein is CAISSGGEETQYF. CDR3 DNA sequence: TGTGCCATCAGTTCAGGCGGGGAAGAGACCCAGTACTTC.

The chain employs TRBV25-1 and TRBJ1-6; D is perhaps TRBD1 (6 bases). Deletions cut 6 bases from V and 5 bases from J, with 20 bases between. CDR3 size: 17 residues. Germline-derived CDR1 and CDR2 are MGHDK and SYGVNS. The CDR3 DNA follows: TGTGCCAGCAGCCCAATCGGGACAAGGGGAGATAATTCACCCCTCCACTTT. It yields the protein CASSPIGTRGDNSPLHF.

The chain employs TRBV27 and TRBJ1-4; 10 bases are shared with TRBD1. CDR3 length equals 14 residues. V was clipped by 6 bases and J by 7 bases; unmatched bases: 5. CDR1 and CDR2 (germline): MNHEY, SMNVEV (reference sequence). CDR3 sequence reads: CASRVTGGGEKLFF. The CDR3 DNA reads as TGTGCCAGCAGAGTGACAGGGGGCGGTGAAAAACTGTTTTTT.

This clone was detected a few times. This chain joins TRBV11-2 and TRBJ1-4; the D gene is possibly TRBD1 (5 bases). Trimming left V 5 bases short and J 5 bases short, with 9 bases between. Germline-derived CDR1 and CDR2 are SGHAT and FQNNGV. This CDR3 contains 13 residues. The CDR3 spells CASSADMNEKLFF. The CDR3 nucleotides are TGTGCCAGCAGCGCGGACATGAATGAAAAACTGTTTTTT.

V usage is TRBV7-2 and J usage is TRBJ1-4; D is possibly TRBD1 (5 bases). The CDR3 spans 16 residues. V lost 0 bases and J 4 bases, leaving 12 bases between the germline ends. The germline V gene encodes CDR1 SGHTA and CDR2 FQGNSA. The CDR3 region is CASSLARGGVNEKLFF. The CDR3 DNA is TGTGCCAGCAGCTTAGCTAGGGGAGGGGTTAATGAAAAACTGTTTTTT.

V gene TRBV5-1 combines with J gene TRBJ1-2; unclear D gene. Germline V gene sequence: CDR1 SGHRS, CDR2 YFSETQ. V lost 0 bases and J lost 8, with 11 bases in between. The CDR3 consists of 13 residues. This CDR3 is CASSLATTGGYTF. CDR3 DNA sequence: TGCGCCAGCAGCTTGGCGACTACGGGGGGCTACACCTTC.

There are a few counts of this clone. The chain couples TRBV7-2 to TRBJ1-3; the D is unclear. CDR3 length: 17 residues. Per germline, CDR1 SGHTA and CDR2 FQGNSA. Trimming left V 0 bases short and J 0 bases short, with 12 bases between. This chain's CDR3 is CASSLAGGQSSGNTIYF. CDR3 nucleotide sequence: TGTGCCAGCAGCTTAGCGGGAGGTCAGAGCTCTGGAAACACCATATATTTT.

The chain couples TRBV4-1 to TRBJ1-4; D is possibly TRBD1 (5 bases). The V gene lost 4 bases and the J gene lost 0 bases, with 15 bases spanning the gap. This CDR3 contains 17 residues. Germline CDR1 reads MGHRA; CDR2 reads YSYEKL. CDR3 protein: CASSPLTAIATNEKLFF. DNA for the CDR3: TGCGCCAGCAGCCCGCTGACAGCAATTGCAACTAATGAAAAACTGTTTTTT.

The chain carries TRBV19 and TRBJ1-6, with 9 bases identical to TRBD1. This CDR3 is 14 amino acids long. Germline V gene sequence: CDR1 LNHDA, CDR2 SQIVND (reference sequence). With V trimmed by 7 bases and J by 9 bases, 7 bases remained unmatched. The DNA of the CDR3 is TGTGCCAGTACCTGGACAGGGGAAAGTTCACCCCTCCACTTT. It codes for CASTWTGESSPLHF.

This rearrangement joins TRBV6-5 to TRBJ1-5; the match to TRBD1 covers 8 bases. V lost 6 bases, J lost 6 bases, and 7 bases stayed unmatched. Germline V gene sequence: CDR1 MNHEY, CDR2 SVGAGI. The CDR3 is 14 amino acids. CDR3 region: CASSRRQGSQPQHF. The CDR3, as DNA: TGTGCCAGCAGCCGTAGACAGGGGAGTCAGCCCCAGCATTTT.

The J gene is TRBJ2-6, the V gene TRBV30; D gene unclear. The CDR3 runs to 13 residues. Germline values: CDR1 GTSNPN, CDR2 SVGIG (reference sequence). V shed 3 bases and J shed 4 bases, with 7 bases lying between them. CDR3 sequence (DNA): TGTGCCTGGAGGAACTCGGGGGCCAACGTCCTGACTTTC. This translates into CAWRNSGANVLTF. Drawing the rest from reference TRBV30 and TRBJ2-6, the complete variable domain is SQTIHQWPATLVQPVGSPLSLECTVEGTSNPNLYWYRQAAGRGLQLLFYSVGIGQISSEVPQNLSASRPQDRQFILSSKKLLLSDSGFYLCAWRNSGANVLTFGAGSRLTVL.

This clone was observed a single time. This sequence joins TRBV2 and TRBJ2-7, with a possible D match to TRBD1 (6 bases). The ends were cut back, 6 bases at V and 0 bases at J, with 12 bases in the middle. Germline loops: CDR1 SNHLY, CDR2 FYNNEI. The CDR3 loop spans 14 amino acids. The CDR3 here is CASRTGFFSYEQYF. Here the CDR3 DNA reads TGTGCCAGCAGAACAGGGTTCTTCTCCTACGAGCAGTACTTC.

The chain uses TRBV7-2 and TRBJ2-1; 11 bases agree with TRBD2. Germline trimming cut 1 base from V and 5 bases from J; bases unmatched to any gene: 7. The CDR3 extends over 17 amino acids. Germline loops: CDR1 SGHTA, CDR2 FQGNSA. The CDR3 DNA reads TGTGCCAGCAGCTTAGGGCTAGCGGGGGGTAAACACAATGAGCAGTTCTTC. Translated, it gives CASSLGLAGGKHNEQFF.

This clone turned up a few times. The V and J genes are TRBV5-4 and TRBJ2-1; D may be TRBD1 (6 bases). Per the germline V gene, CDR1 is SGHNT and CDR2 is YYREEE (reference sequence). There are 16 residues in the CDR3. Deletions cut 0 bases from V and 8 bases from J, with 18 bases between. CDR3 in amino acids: CASSLGTGIGGDEQFF. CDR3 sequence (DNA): TGTGCCAGCAGCTTGGGAACAGGGATAGGTGGCGATGAGCAGTTCTTC.

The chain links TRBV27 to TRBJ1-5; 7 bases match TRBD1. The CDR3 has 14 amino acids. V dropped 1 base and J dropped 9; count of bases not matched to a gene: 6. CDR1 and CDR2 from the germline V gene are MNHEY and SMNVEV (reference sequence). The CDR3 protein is CASSLLGTETPQHF. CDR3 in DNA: TGTGCCAGCAGTTTATTGGGGACAGAGACGCCCCAGCATTTT.

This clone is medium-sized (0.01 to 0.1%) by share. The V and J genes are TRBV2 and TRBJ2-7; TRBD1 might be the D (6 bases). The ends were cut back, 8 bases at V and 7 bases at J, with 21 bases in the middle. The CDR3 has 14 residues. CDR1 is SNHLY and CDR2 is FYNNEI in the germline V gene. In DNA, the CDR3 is TGTGCCAGCCGGGACATCCCAGCTGAATGGGAGCAGTACGTC. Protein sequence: CASRDIPAEWEQYV.

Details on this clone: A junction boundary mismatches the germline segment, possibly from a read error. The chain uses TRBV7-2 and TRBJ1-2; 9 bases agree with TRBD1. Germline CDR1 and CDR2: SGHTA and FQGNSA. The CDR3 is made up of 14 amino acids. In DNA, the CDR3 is TGTGCCAGCAGTTCTACCGGGACAGGGAGCAATTCCTTCTTC. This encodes CASSSTGTGSNSFF.

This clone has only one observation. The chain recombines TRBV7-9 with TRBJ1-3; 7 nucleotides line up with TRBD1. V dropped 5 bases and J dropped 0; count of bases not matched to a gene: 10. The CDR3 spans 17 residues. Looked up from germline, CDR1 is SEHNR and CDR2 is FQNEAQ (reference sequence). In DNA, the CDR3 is TGTGCCAGCAGCCCCGCTGGGACAGCCCTCTCTGGAAACACCATATATTTT. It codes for CASSPAGTALSGNTIYF.